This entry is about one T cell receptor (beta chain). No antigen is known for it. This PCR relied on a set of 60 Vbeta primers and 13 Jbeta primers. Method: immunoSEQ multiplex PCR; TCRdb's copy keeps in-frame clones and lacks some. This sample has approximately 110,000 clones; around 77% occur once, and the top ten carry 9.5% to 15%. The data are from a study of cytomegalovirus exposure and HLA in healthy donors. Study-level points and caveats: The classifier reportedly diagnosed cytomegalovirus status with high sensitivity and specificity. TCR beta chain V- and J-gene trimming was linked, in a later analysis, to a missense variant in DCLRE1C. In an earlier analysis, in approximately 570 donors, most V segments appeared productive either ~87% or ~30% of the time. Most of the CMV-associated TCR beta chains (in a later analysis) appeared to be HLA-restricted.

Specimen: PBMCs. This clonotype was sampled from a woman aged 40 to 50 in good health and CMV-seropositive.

The CDR3 is CASSASPSGTYEQYF. The CDR3 coding sequence is TGTGCCAGTAGTGCCAGCCCTAGCGGAACCTACGAGCAGTACTTC. V gene TRBV19 combines with J gene TRBJ2-7, with 7 bases that match TRBD2. The CDR3 totals 15 residues. Germline V gene data show CDR1 as LNHDA and CDR2 as SQIVND (reference sequence). Germline trimming cut 5 bases from V and 2 bases from J; bases unmatched to any gene: 9.